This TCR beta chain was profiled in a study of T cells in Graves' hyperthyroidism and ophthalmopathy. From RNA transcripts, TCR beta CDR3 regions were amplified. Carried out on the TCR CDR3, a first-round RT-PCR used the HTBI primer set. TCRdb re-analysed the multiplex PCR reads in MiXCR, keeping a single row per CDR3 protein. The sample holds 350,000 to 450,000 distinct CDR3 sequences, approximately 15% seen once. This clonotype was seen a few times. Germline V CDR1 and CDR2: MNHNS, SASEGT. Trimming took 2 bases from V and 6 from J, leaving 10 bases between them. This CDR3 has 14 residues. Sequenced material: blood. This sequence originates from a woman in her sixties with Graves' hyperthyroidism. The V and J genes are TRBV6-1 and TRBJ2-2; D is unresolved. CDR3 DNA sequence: TGTGCCAGCAGTGAACTGCCGGGCGCCGGGGAGCTGTTTTTT. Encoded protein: CASSELPGAGELFF.